The sequence of this TCR beta chain was determined in a study of blood T cell repertoires in COVID-19. Study overall: Acute and convalescent COVID-19 samples came from the United States, Italy and Spain. PBMCs, B-cell-depleted T cells, or T cells provided the cDNA or gDNA that made up the material.

Under the authors' procedure: Amplification of reference gene primers provided the estimated nucleated cell counts. Some clones are missing from TCRdb's copy, which holds only in-frame ones; the method was immunoSEQ multiplex PCR. From that table come the V and J calls and clone size; the DNA was used to work out D and trimming. The table records 250,000 to 350,000 clones, roughly 90% of them present only once. This CDR3 is 15 amino acids long. Germline CDR1 and CDR2: MRHNA and SNTAGT. The junction had 4 bases not matched to a gene; V was cut back by 5 bases and J by 1 base. Those enrolled in Seattle joined during active infection and were followed longitudinally afterward.

The source is a woman in her 30s with COVID-19, enrolled during active disease. Sequenced input: peripheral blood. This chain uses TRBV6-4 with TRBJ2-5, with 10 bases lining up with TRBD2. This CDR3 is CASSTTSGTQETQYF. CDR3 coding DNA: TGTGCCAGCAGTACTACTAGCGGGACCCAAGAGACCCAGTACTTC.